This T cell receptor beta chain was captured in a study of T cell changes during pregnancy in multiple sclerosis. Germline CDR1 reads SGHNT; CDR2 reads YENEEA. The CDR3 has 15 residues. J lost 6 bases, V lost 5 bases, and 10 bases had no gene match. Profiled with immunoSEQ multiplex PCR; TCRdb holds only in-frame clones, not every one. The sample shows about 93,000 clones, approximately 92% of them seen only once. This sequence originates from a female donor with multiple sclerosis, enrolled in a pregnancy study. The V gene is TRBV11-3, the J gene TRBJ2-1, with TRBD1 matching over 7 bases. The input for sequencing was peripheral blood, taken after pregnancy. The CDR3 DNA reads as TGTGCCAGCAGCCCTCACAGGGGCGGTGGCAATGAGCAGTTCTTC. It encodes CASSPHRGGGNEQFF.